This note documents a single TCR beta chain sequence. Allocation to cohorts depended on clinical history reported by the participants. These data belong to a study of blood T cell repertoires in COVID-19. The germline gives CDR1 SGHRS, CDR2 YFSETQ. Losses at the gene ends were 5 bases for V and 2 bases for J; bases not matched to a gene: 3. The CDR3 sequence is 14 residues long. Assay: immunoSEQ multiplex PCR; the TCRdb copy retains only in-frame clones and omits some. The sample consists of about 180,000 clones, roughly 85% of them appearing once. Sample: PBMCs or T cells enriched from blood (not recorded which). The V gene is TRBV5-1, the J gene TRBJ2-3, with 9 bases lining up with TRBD2. The sequence derives from a man aged 40-49 years who had recovered from COVID-19. In DNA, the CDR3 is TGCGCCAGCAGTAGCGGGGGCACCACAGATACGCAGTATTTT. It codes for CASSSGGTTDTQYF.